Each of the 17 T cell receptor beta chains below was sequenced from the same sample in a study of beta chain features in type 1 diabetes. Expressed TCRB transcripts were sequenced, since all the RNA that had been isolated was reverse transcribed. Method: immunoSEQ multiplex PCR; TCRdb's copy keeps in-frame clones and lacks some. Of fewer than 550,000 clones in the sample, 11% were seen once. The sequencing input was naive CD4+ T cells from blood. The receptor source for this set is a woman younger than 35 in good health.

This sequence joins TRBV5-1 and TRBJ2-3; no clear D. Trimming shortened V by 4 bases and J by 3 bases, and 9 bases separated the two germline ends. There are 13 residues in the CDR3. Germline CDR1 SGHRS, CDR2 YFSETQ. CDR3 coding DNA: TGCGCCAGCAGCACCGGCCGGACAGATACGCAGTATTTT. Its protein product is CASSTGRTDTQYF.

The chain employs TRBV6-6 and TRBJ2-1; possibly TRBD1 for D (6 bases). Germline CDR1 is MNHNY and CDR2 is SVGAGI (reference sequence). V shed 5 bases and J shed 8 bases, with 13 bases lying between them. This CDR3 region has 13 residues. Here the CDR3 reads CASSRTGLHEQFF. CDR3 sequence (DNA): TGTGCCAGCAGTCGTACAGGGTTGCATGAGCAGTTCTTC.

This clone has a handful of counts. The CDR3 reads CASSPRGGYEQYF. In nucleotides, the CDR3 is TGTGCCAGCAGCCCTAGAGGCGGGTACGAGCAGTACTTC. V usage is TRBV16 and J usage is TRBJ2-7, with D possibly TRBD2 on 5 matching bases. Trimming pared 4 bases from V and 4 bases from J, leaving 11 bases between. The CDR3 totals 13 residues. Germline loops: CDR1 KGHSY, CDR2 FQNENV.

This clone was counted only a few times. V usage is TRBV5-1 and J usage is TRBJ1-1; 8 bases match TRBD1. The CDR3 has 14 amino acids. Unmatched junction bases numbered 8, after V lost 4 bases and J lost 6 bases. Germline values: CDR1 SGHRS, CDR2 YFSETQ. CDR3 in amino acids: CASSERTGSPEAFF. The DNA for the CDR3 is TGCGCCAGCAGCGAACGGACAGGGAGTCCTGAAGCTTTCTTT.

The chain has TRBV5-6 and TRBJ2-7, with a weak D call TRBD1 (6 bases). Germline loops: CDR1 SGHDT, CDR2 YYEEEE. V dropped 4 bases and J dropped 3 bases, with 14 bases sitting between them. This CDR3 has 14 amino acids. Written as DNA, the CDR3 is TGTGCCAGCAGCATGGGACATGGATACTACGAGCAGTACTTC. It codes for CASSMGHGYYEQYF.

This rearrangement joins TRBV27 to TRBJ2-2, with D uncertain. The CDR3 is 12 residues long. Germline CDR1 reads MNHEY; CDR2 reads SMNVEV (reference sequence). Trimming left V 5 bases short and J 9 bases short, with 10 bases between. DNA for the CDR3: TGTGCCAGCAGTCCGGTTGGCCGGGAGCTGTTTTTT. Its translation: CASSPVGRELFF.

This clone has a handful of counts. The CDR3 here is CASSSAGHRREQFF. The DNA of the CDR3 is TGTGCCAGCAGTTCAGCGGGACACCGGAGGGAGCAGTTCTTC. The chain employs TRBV6-5 and TRBJ2-1, with a possible D match to TRBD2 (7 bases). This CDR3 contains 14 residues. Germline assignment: CDR1 MNHEY and CDR2 SVGAGI. Trimming shortened V by 4 bases and J by 10 bases, and 17 bases separated the two germline ends.

This rearrangement joins TRBV10-3 to TRBJ1-2, with 10 bases fitting TRBD1. The CDR3 runs 14 residues. V lost 9 bases and J lost 4; bases outside the gene matches: 8. Germline V CDR1 and CDR2: ENHRY, SYGVKD. CDR3 in DNA: TGTGCCATTCTCTCGGGACAGGGGACCTATGGCTACACCTTC. Its protein is CAILSGQGTYGYTF.

The V call is TRBV10-3, the J call TRBJ1-2; D ambiguous. Germline CDR1 and CDR2: ENHRY and SYGVKD. This CDR3 is built from 13 residues. Trimming took 3 bases from V and 4 from J, leaving 9 bases between them. In nucleotides, the CDR3 is TGTGCCATCAGTGACGGCGAGGGCTATGGCTACACCTTC. It is translated as CAISDGEGYGYTF.

This clone was seen repeatedly, ten times or more. Other DNA sequences in this specimen translate into the identical CDR3. This chain connects TRBV7-2 to TRBJ2-3; no firm D call. The CDR3 is 13 amino acids. The V and J ends lost 1 base and 1 base respectively, with 3 bases between them. Germline CDR1 reads SGHTA; CDR2 reads FQGNSA. The CDR3 spells CASSLEGTDTQYF. The CDR3 nucleotides read TGTGCCAGCAGCTTAGAGGGCACAGATACGCAGTATTTT.

Only a few counts were recorded for this clone. The rearrangement uses TRBV28 and TRBJ1-4; a possible D gene is TRBD1 (5 bases). Trimming stripped 6 bases from V and 8 bases from J, with 19 bases between. Germline CDR1 and CDR2: MDHEN and SYDVKM. This CDR3 has 15 amino acids. CDR3 DNA sequence: TGTGCCAGCAGCACCTCCGGGACTATGGGGGAAAAACTGTTTTTT. Protein sequence: CASSTSGTMGEKLFF.

This clone turned up a few times. The rearrangement uses TRBV4-1 and TRBJ2-3, with unresolved D. CDR1 MGHRA and CDR2 YSYEKL come from the germline V gene. This CDR3 is 15 amino acids long. Trimming cost V 1 base and J 1 base, with 9 bases left between them. The CDR3 here is CASSQVTIGTDTQYF. CDR3 DNA: TGCGCCAGCAGCCAAGTAACCATAGGCACAGATACGCAGTATTTT.

The V gene is TRBV7-2, the J gene TRBJ2-5, with 9 bases aligning to TRBD2. Germline loops: CDR1 SGHTA, CDR2 FQGNSA. Trimming at V came to 1 base and at J to 5 bases, leaving 5 bases not matched to a gene. The CDR3 spans 15 residues. CDR3 amino acids: CASSLEGSGSETQYF. Written as DNA, the CDR3 is TGTGCCAGCAGCTTAGAGGGTAGCGGGAGTGAGACCCAGTACTTC. Full variable domain (missing parts from reference TRBV7-2 and TRBJ2-5): GAGVSQSPSNKVTEKGKDVELRCDPISGHTALYWYRQSLGQGLEFLIYFQGNSAPDKSGLPSDRFSAERTGGSVSTLTIQRTQQEDSAVYLCASSLEGSGSETQYFGPGTRLLVL.

This sequence joins TRBV7-9 and TRBJ2-3; 7 nucleotides match TRBD2. In germline, CDR1 is SEHNR, CDR2 FQNEAQ (reference sequence). CDR3 length: 14 residues. V lost 3 bases and J lost 5; bases outside the gene matches: 5. This CDR3 reads CASSLSGARDTQYF. The CDR3 nucleotides are TGTGCCAGCAGCTTGAGCGGGGCGAGAGATACGCAGTATTTT.

This chain joins TRBV30 and TRBJ2-5, with 8 bases aligning to TRBD1. CDR3 length: 13 residues. From germline, CDR1 is GTSNPN and CDR2 SVGIG (reference sequence). After removal of 0 bases from V and 7 bases from J, the junction contained 4 bases not matched to a gene. Here the CDR3 reads CAWSVQGVGTQYF. The DNA for the CDR3 is TGTGCCTGGAGTGTACAGGGGGTGGGGACCCAGTACTTC.

This clone has more than one count but fewer than ten. The chain joins TRBV4-2 to TRBJ1-6; 8 nucleotides match TRBD1. V trimming: 2 bases; J trimming: 14 bases; junction bases outside the gene matches: 2. The CDR3 is 12 amino acids. Per the germline V gene, CDR1 is LGHNA and CDR2 is YNFKEQ. The CDR3 loop is CASSQQGATLHF. As DNA, the CDR3 is TGTGCCAGCAGCCAACAGGGGGCTACCCTCCACTTT.

This clone was seen more than once but under ten times. This rearrangement joins TRBV5-1 to TRBJ2-2; D might be TRBD2 (5 bases). Trimming stripped 5 bases from V and 1 base from J, with 9 bases between. The CDR3 is 14 amino acids. Per germline, CDR1 SGHRS and CDR2 YFSETQ. The CDR3 loop reads CASRSGLNTGELFF. The DNA for the CDR3 is TGCGCCAGCAGATCTGGACTGAACACCGGGGAGCTGTTTTTT.